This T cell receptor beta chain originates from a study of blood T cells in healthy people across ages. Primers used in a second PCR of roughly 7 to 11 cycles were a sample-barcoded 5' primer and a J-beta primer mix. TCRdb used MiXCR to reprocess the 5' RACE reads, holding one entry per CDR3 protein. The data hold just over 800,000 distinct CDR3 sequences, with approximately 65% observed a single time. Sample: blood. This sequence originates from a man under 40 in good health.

Written as DNA, the CDR3 is TGTGCCAGCAGCGAGACGGGGGATGAGGCTTTGGATACGCAGTATTTT. Amino acid sequence: CASSETGDEALDTQYF. The gene calls are TRBV9 and TRBJ2-3, with a tentative D call TRBD2 (6 bases). Germline V gene lookup returns CDR1 SGDLS and CDR2 YYNGEE. Trimming stripped 3 bases from V and 6 bases from J, with 20 bases between. The CDR3 is made up of 16 amino acids.